The clone carrying this T cell receptor (beta chain) was detected once. Here immunoSEQ multiplex PCR was the method, and the copy in TCRdb shows in-frame clones only, minus some. The table lists 450,000 to 650,000 clones, approximately 80% of them singletons. These data originate in a study of shared T cell receptors in the human thymus. The sample also formed part of further work on human thymus T cells.

The TCR comes from a boy younger than two with a congenital heart defect. The sample comprised thymocytes.

The DNA of the CDR3 is TGTGCCAGCAGTGAATTTGGGACACGGAACTCTGGGGCCAACGTCCTGACTTTC. It specifies CASSEFGTRNSGANVLTF. This chain links TRBV25-1 with TRBJ2-6; D is perhaps TRBD1 (6 bases). The CDR3 is made up of 18 amino acids. Germline V gene lookup returns CDR1 MGHDK and CDR2 SYGVNS. V was clipped by 1 base and J by 0 bases, with 13 bases between them.